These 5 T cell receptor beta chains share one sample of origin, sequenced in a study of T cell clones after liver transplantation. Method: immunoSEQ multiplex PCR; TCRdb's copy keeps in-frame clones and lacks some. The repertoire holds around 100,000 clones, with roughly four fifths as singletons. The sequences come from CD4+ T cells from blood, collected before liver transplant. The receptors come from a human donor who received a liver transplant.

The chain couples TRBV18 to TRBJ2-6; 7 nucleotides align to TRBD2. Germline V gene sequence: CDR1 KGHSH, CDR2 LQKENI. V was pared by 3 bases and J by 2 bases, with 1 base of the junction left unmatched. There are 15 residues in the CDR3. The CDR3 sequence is CASSPGGAGANVLTF. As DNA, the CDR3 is TGTGCCAGCTCACCGGGGGGGGCTGGGGCCAACGTCCTGACTTTC. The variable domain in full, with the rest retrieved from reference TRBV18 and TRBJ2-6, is NAGVMQNPRHLVRRRGQEARLRCSPMKGHSHVYWYRQLPEEGLKFMVYLQKENIIDESGMPKERFSAEFPKEGPSILRIQQVVRGDSAAYFCASSPGGAGANVLTFGAGSRLTVL.

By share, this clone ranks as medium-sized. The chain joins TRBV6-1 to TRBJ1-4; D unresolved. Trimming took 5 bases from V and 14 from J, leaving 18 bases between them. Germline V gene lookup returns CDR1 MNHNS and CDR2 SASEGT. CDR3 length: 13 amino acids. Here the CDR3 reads CASSSSERGVLFF. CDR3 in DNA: TGTGCCAGCAGTTCAAGCGAACGAGGAGTGCTGTTTTTT.

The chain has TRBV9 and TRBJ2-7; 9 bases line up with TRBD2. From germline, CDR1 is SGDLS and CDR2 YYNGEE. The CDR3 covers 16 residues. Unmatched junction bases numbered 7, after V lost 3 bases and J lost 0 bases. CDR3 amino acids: CASSAGLATVSYEQYF. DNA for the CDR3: TGTGCCAGCAGCGCCGGACTAGCGACCGTCTCCTACGAGCAGTACTTC.

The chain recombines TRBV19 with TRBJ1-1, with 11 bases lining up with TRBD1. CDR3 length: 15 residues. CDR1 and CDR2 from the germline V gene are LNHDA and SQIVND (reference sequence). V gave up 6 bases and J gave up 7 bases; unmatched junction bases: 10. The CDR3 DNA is TGTGCCAGTAGCTTAGGTAGGACAGGGGGCGGTGAAGCTTTCTTT. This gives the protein CASSLGRTGGGEAFF.

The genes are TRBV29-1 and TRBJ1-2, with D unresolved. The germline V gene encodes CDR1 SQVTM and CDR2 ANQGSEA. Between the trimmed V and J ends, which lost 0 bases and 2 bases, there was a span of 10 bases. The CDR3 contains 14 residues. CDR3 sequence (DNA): TGCAGCGTTGAAGAGCAGGTCCTAAACTATGGCTACACCTTC. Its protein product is CSVEEQVLNYGYTF.